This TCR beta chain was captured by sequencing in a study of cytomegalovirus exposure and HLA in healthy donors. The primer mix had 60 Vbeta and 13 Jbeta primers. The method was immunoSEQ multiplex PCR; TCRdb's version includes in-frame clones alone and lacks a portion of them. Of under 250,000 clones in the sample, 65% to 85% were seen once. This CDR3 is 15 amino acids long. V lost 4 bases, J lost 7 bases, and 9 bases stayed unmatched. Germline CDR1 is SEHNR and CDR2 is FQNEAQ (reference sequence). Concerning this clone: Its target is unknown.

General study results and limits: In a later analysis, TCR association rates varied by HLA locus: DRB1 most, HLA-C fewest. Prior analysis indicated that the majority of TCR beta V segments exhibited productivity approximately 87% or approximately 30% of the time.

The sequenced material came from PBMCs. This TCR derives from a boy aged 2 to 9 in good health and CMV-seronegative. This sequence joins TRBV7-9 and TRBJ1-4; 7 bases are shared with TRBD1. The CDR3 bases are TGTGCCAGCAGCTCAGGGGGAGTGGGGGTTGAAAAACTGTTTTTT. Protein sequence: CASSSGGVGVEKLFF.